The 6 T cell receptor beta chains in this list originate from one sample, sequenced in a study of identical twins. One entry per CDR3 protein results from TCRdb running MiXCR on the 5' RACE reads. The sample consists of about 530,000 distinct CDR3 sequences, approximately 20% of them appearing once. These data were also reused for a study on yellow fever vaccine responses in identical twins.

The specimen was CD4+ T cells sorted from blood. Receptor source: a woman aged 18-30 years in good health.

The chain employs TRBV6-1 and TRBJ2-7, with D unresolved. This CDR3 region has 14 residues. With 2 bases removed from V and 4 bases from J, the gap between germline ends came to 12 bases. The V gene's germline CDR1 is MNHNS and CDR2 SASEGT. The DNA for the CDR3 is TGTGCCAGCAGTGAAAGCCTGCCGTTTTACGAGCAGTACTTC. Amino acids: CASSESLPFYEQYF.

J is TRBJ2-3 and V is TRBV6-1; D ambiguous. CDR1 is MNHNS, CDR2 SASEGT, per germline. V was clipped by 2 bases and J by 1 base, with 10 bases between them. This CDR3 has 15 amino acids. CDR3 in DNA: TGTGCCAGCAGTGAACTGGGAACGGGCACAGATACGCAGTATTTT. Translation gives CASSELGTGTDTQYF.

This clonotype was seen a handful of times. This chain joins TRBV20-1 and TRBJ1-5, with no clear D. Germline V lookup: CDR1 DFQATT, CDR2 SNEGSKA (reference sequence). This CDR3 is built from 14 residues. The germline V and J ends were trimmed by 5 bases and 0 bases, with 11 bases remaining between them. CDR3 bases: TGCAGTGCTCGGGTGAGCAATAGCAATCAGCCCCAGCATTTT. Its protein is CSARVSNSNQPQHF.

A few counts support this clonotype. V is TRBV12-3 or TRBV12-4 and J is TRBJ2-1; TRBD2 might be the D (5 bases). Trimming stripped 8 bases from V and 5 bases from J, with 13 bases between. The CDR3 consists of 13 residues. The CDR3 sequence is CASRGLIHNEQFF. For the CDR3, the DNA is TGTGCCAGCCGGGGTCTGATACACAATGAGCAGTTCTTC.

V and J are TRBV3-1 and TRBJ2-7, with 11 bases identical to TRBD1. This CDR3 contains 16 residues. Germline assignment: CDR1 LGHDT and CDR2 YNNKEL (reference sequence). V was clipped by 1 base and J by 7 bases; unmatched bases: 9. CDR3 nucleotide sequence: TGTGCCAGCAGCCAAGGCTCCGGGACAGGGGGTCGGGAGCAGTACTTC. Amino acids: CASSQGSGTGGREQYF.

A few counts support this clonotype. V and J are TRBV12-3 or TRBV12-4 and TRBJ2-5, with 7 bases identical to TRBD1. After removal of 5 bases from V and 5 bases from J, the junction contained 8 bases not matched to a gene. CDR3 size: 14 residues. The CDR3 spells CASSKGGRSETQYF. The DNA for the CDR3 is TGTGCCAGCAGTAAAGGGGGCAGGAGTGAGACCCAGTACTTC.